Below are 9 T cell receptor beta chains sequenced from a single sample in a study of T cell changes during pregnancy in multiple sclerosis (dated by TCRdb to about 2019). The receptor library was made with the immunoSEQ multiplex PCR assay. Entries here come from immuneACCESS through TCRdb and include only in-frame sequences with V and J called. Some clones fail to appear in such tables; in the studies checked, an unresolved V gene covers under half of the shortfall, and the cause of the remainder is unknown. This sample has about 130,000 clones in its table, and about 95% of those were observed once. The ten largest make up roughly 0.45% of the sample. Sample: peripheral blood, taken after pregnancy. These receptors were obtained from a female donor with multiple sclerosis, enrolled in a pregnancy study.

This sequence joins TRBV19 and TRBJ1-2, with TRBD1 matching over 7 bases. The CDR3 loop spans 13 amino acids. Trimming at V came to 7 bases and at J to 3 bases, leaving 5 bases not matched to a gene. Germline V gene lookup returns CDR1 LNHDA and CDR2 SQIVND (reference sequence). In DNA, the CDR3 is TGTGCCAGTAATGCAGGGGGTGACTATGGCTACACCTTC. Encoded protein: CASNAGGDYGYTF. The full variable domain, in which reference TRBV19 and TRBJ1-2 provide the parts outside the CDR3, is DGGITQSPKYLFRKEGQNVTLSCEQNLNHDAMYWYRQDPGQGLRLIYYSQIVNDFQKGDIAEGYSVSREKKESFPLTVTSAQKNPTAFYLCASNAGGDYGYTFGSGTRLTVV.

This clone has only one observation. V gene TRBV2 combines with J gene TRBJ1-1; no reliable D call. Trimming stripped 7 bases from V and 1 base from J, with 7 bases between. The CDR3 has 12 amino acids. Germline V gives CDR1 SNHLY, CDR2 FYNNEI. CDR3 region: CASNPGNTEAFF. The CDR3 DNA sequence: TGTGCCAGCAACCCCGGGAACACTGAAGCTTTCTTT.

This chain joins TRBV27 and TRBJ2-1; 8 bases are shared with TRBD2. Unmatched junction bases numbered 10, after V lost 4 bases and J lost 8 bases. The germline CDR1 and CDR2 sequences are MNHEY and SMNVEV (reference sequence). This CDR3 comprises 15 residues. The CDR3 spells CASSWGGTSSHEQFF. The CDR3 DNA reads as TGTGCCAGCAGTTGGGGGGGGACTAGTTCGCATGAGCAGTTCTTC.

The V gene is TRBV27, the J gene TRBJ1-3; D is uncertain. The CDR3 loop spans 12 amino acids. Trimming left V 11 bases short and J 0 bases short, with 8 bases between. Looked up from germline, CDR1 is MNHEY and CDR2 is SMNVEV (reference sequence). CDR3 sequence (DNA): TGTGCCGCGCGGGGCTCTGGAAACACCATATATTTT. Amino acids: CAARGSGNTIYF.

This chain uses TRBV9 with TRBJ1-2, with D maybe TRBD1 (5 bases). The CDR3 covers 16 residues. Deletions cut 0 bases from V and 3 bases from J, with 15 bases between. CDR1 SGDLS and CDR2 YYNGEE come from the germline V gene. The CDR3 DNA reads as TGTGCCAGCAGCGTAGATTGGGGCTCTACTTACTATGGCTACACCTTC. This gives the protein CASSVDWGSTYYGYTF.

The V gene is TRBV10-3, the J gene TRBJ2-2; TRBD1 matches 7 bases. Germline loops: CDR1 ENHRY, CDR2 SYGVKD. The CDR3 totals 16 residues. V trimming: 6 bases; J trimming: 4 bases; junction bases outside the gene matches: 11. The CDR3 region is CAISTNPGQSTGELFF. The CDR3 nucleotides read TGTGCCATCAGCACAAATCCGGGACAGAGCACCGGGGAGCTGTTTTTT.

The J gene is TRBJ1-5, the V gene TRBV2, with a possible D match to TRBD1 (5 bases). The germline V gene has CDR1 SNHLY and CDR2 FYNNEI. Between the trimmed V and J ends, which lost 0 bases and 2 bases, there was a span of 11 bases. CDR3 length: 16 residues. The chain's CDR3 is CASSEARGEGNQPQHF. CDR3 DNA: TGTGCCAGCAGTGAAGCGCGGGGGGAAGGCAATCAGCCCCAGCATTTT.

V usage is TRBV27 and J usage is TRBJ2-1; TRBD2 matches 8 bases. Germline V gene lookup returns CDR1 MNHEY and CDR2 SMNVEV (reference sequence). The V and J ends lost 4 bases and 4 bases, in that order; junction bases with no gene match: 9. The CDR3 runs 16 residues. The CDR3 sequence: CASSSSGTRGYNEQFF. In nucleotides, the CDR3 is TGTGCCAGCAGTTCTTCCGGGACTAGAGGTTACAATGAGCAGTTCTTC.

The chain combines TRBV19 with TRBJ1-2; the match to TRBD1 covers 11 bases. V gave up 7 bases and J gave up 8 bases; unmatched junction bases: 9. CDR1 and CDR2 from the germline V gene are LNHDA and SQIVND (reference sequence). This CDR3 has 14 residues. The CDR3 here is CASTEDRGPSGYTF. Here the CDR3 DNA reads TGTGCCAGTACCGAGGACAGGGGGCCTTCGGGCTACACCTTC. Complete variable domain (other parts from reference TRBV19 and TRBJ1-2): DGGITQSPKYLFRKEGQNVTLSCEQNLNHDAMYWYRQDPGQGLRLIYYSQIVNDFQKGDIAEGYSVSREKKESFPLTVTSAQKNPTAFYLCASTEDRGPSGYTFGSGTRLTVV.